This T cell receptor beta chain stems from a study of post-analysis software for immune sequencing data. On the study more broadly: The study covered relapsing-remitting, secondary progressive and progressive-relapsing courses of multiple sclerosis. Study conclusions and caveats: Controls showed lower frequencies than patients for roughly five TRBV segments, and TRBV5-6, TRBV5-1 and TRBV20-1 were among these. When compared against controls, multiple sclerosis patients showed significantly lower normalized Chao1 diversity. Same-batch preparations were strongly co-clustered by F measure.

The CDR3 totals 15 residues. V lost 0 bases and J 4 bases, leaving 14 bases between the germline ends. CDR1 and CDR2 (germline): DFQATT, SNEGSKA (reference sequence). A few counts support this clonotype. No antigen is known for it. The TCR beta cDNA libraries carried unique molecular identifiers. Each batch of about 0.95 to 11 million T cells produced 450,000 to 500,000 cDNA molecules. TCRdb re-called the PCR reads with MiXCR, one entry per CDR3 protein. The sample contains roughly 400,000 distinct CDR3 sequences, less than 40% of which appear only once. Sequenced sample: blood. The sequence was obtained from a girl aged 2 to 10 with multiple sclerosis. The chain carries TRBV20-1 and TRBJ2-3, with D unresolved. The CDR3 here is CSARDTTGEPDTQYF. In DNA form, the CDR3 reads TGCAGTGCTAGAGACACCACGGGCGAACCAGATACGCAGTATTTT.